This T cell receptor beta chain appears in the sequencing data of a study of post-analysis software for immune sequencing data. Turning to the study itself: Included among the disease courses, which were recorded for the cohort, were relapsing-remitting, secondary progressive and progressive-relapsing multiple sclerosis. The study, taken as a whole, reports: TRBV segments more frequent in patients than in controls numbered roughly 5 and included TRBV5-6, TRBV5-1 and TRBV20-1. For normalized Chao1 diversity, multiple sclerosis patients scored significantly lower than controls did. Samples sharing a preparation batch grouped tightly together when assessed by F measure.

As for this clonotype: Antigen specificity is unknown.

The CDR3 is 14 amino acids. Germline V gives CDR1 SGHVS, CDR2 FQNEAQ. Trimming stripped 6 bases from V and 6 bases from J, with 15 bases between. The TCR beta cDNA libraries carried unique molecular identifiers. TCRdb analysed the PCR reads with MiXCR anew, one entry per CDR3 protein. Found here are 750,000 to 950,000 distinct CDR3 sequences, under 70% of them singletons; the top ten hold roughly 4.4%. This clonotype originated in a girl aged 10 to 17 with multiple sclerosis. The specimen sequenced was blood. The chain uses TRBV7-8 and TRBJ2-1; D uncertain. The CDR3 DNA sequence: TGTGCCAGCAGTTCAGACTGGGGTAGCAATGAGCAGTTCTTC. It translates to CASSSDWGSNEQFF. The full variable domain, rest sourced from reference TRBV7-8 and TRBJ2-1, is GAGVSQSPRYKVAKRGQDVALRCDPISGHVSLFWYQQALGQGPEFLTYFQNEAQLDKSGLPSDRFFAERPEGSVSTLKIQRTQQEDSAVYLCASSSDWGSNEQFFGPGTRLTVL.